The 7 T cell receptor beta chains below come from one sample, sequenced in a study of cytotoxic CD8 clonotypes in ibrutinib-treated CLL. The repertoire was sequenced with immunoSEQ multiplex PCR; TCRdb's copy has only in-frame clones and lacks some. The profile shows tens of thousands of clones, less than 90% of them singletons. Specimen: PBMCs, collected after 24 months of ibrutinib treatment. The receptors here all came from a human donor with chronic lymphocytic leukemia.

This clone was recorded a few times. This chain uses TRBV6-1 with TRBJ1-5, with D possibly TRBD1 on 5 matching bases. V lost 5 bases and J lost 7, with 12 bases in between. The CDR3 totals 13 residues. Germline CDR1 reads MNHNS; CDR2 reads SASEGT. Written as DNA, the CDR3 is TGTGCCAGCAGTTGGGGGGTGCGACAGCCCCAGCATTTT. The encoded protein is CASSWGVRQPQHF.

The CDR3 DNA reads TGTGCCACCACGCCCGTGGCCAAAAACATTCAGTACTTC. It specifies CATTPVAKNIQYF. This rearrangement joins TRBV28 to TRBJ2-4; unclear D gene. CDR3 length: 13 amino acids. Germline V gene data show CDR1 as MDHEN and CDR2 as SYDVKM. Trimming stripped 10 bases from V and 1 base from J, with 11 bases between.

This clone has just a few counts. The chain employs TRBV28 and TRBJ2-3, with D tentatively TRBD1 or TRBD2 (6 bases each). Trimming removed 5 bases from V and 3 bases from J, with 21 bases in between. The CDR3 spans 17 residues. Per the germline V gene, CDR1 is MDHEN and CDR2 is SYDVKM. The CDR3 loop reads CASSQWSRGRVTDTQYF. The CDR3, as DNA: TGTGCCAGCAGTCAATGGTCCCGGGGGCGGGTAACAGATACGCAGTATTTT.

Here the CDR3 reads CASSPQGQGPGTQYF. For the CDR3, the DNA is TGTGCCAGCTCACCACAGGGACAGGGCCCGGGGACCCAGTACTTC. The chain combines TRBV18 with TRBJ2-5; 9 nucleotides align to TRBD1. Germline V gene sequence: CDR1 KGHSH, CDR2 LQKENI. Unmatched junction bases numbered 7, after V lost 1 base and J lost 7 bases. The CDR3 consists of 15 residues.

J is TRBJ1-2 and V is TRBV9, with D unresolved. V lost 4 bases to trimming and J lost 4 bases, with 14 bases between them. CDR3 size: 14 residues. Germline-derived CDR1 and CDR2 are SGDLS and YYNGEE. CDR3 coding DNA: TGTGCCAGCAGCACTCTTCCCATGAGCTATGGCTACACCTTC. It codes for CASSTLPMSYGYTF.

Notes on this clone: Its ends do not fully match the called genes, so a read error is possible. V and J are TRBV5-3 and TRBJ2-7; 7 nucleotides line up with TRBD2. TRBV5-3 is identified as an open reading frame with a role that is uncertain. The CDR3 totals 15 residues. The CDR3 reads CASSLGGSGTYEQYF. The CDR3 DNA follows: TGTGCCAGCAGCTTAGGCGGGAGCGGGACCTACGAGCAGTACTTC.

CDR3 coding DNA: TGCGCCAGCAGCCAAGGACCCTTCTACGAGCAGTACTTC. This gives the protein CASSQGPFYEQYF. The chain employs TRBV4-3 and TRBJ2-7; D gene ambiguous. The V and J ends lost 1 base and 3 bases respectively, with 7 bases between them. Germline V gives CDR1 LGHNA, CDR2 YSLEER. This CDR3 region has 13 residues.